This TCR beta chain is drawn from a study of CDR3 diversity in severe acne. One entry per CDR3 protein, called by TCRdb with MiXCR from the PCR reads. The data hold tens of thousands of distinct CDR3 sequences, with around 53% observed a single time. Germline CDR1 is SGHRS and CDR2 is YFSETQ. V shed 6 bases and J shed 3 bases, with 12 bases lying between them. This CDR3 is built from 13 residues. The V gene is TRBV5-1, the J gene TRBJ2-5; D gene ambiguous. The receptor comes from a male donor in good health, without acne. The sequencing sample was made of blood. CDR3 nucleotide sequence: TGCGCCAGCAACCCCTCCAGCGAAGAGACCCAGTACTTC. Protein product: CASNPSSEETQYF.